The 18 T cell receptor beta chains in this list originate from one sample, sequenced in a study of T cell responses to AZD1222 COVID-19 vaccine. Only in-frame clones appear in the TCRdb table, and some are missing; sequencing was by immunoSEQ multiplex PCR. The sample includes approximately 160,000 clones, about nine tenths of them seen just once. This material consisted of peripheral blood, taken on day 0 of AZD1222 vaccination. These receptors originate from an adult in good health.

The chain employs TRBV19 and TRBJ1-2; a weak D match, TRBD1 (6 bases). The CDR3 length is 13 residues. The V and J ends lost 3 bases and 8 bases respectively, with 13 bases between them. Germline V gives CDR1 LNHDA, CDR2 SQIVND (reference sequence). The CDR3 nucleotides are TGTGCCAGTAGTATGACAGGAGGAAGCGGCTACACCTTC. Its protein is CASSMTGGSGYTF.

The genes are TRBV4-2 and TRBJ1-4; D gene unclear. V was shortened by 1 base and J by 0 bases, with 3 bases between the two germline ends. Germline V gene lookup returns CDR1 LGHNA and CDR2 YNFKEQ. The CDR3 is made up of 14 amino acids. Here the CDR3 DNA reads TGTGCCAGCAGCCAAGGGGCAACTAATGAAAAACTGTTTTTT. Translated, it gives CASSQGATNEKLFF.

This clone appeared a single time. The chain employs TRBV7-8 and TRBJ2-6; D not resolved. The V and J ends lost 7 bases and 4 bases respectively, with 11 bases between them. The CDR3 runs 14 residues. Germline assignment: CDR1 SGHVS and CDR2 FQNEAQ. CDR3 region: CASNPIPGANVLTF. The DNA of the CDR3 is TGTGCCAGCAACCCCATACCCGGGGCCAACGTCCTGACTTTC.

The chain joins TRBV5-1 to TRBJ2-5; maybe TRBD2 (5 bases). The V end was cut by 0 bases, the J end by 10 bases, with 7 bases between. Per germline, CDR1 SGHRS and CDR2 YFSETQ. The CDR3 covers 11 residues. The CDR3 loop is CASSLGRDQYF. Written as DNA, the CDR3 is TGCGCCAGCAGCTTGGGACGGGACCAGTACTTC.

The CDR3 reads CSVEGDYGYTF. The DNA of the CDR3 is TGCAGCGTTGAGGGGGACTATGGCTACACCTTC. This rearrangement joins TRBV29-1 to TRBJ1-2; TRBD1 might be the D (5 bases). CDR1 and CDR2 from the germline V gene are SQVTM and ANQGSEA. V was pared by 3 bases and J by 3 bases, with 5 bases between. The CDR3 consists of 11 residues.

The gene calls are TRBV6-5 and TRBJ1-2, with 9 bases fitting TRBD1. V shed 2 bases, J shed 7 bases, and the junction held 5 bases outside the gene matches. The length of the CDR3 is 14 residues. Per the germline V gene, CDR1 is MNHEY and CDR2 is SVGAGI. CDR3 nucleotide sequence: TGTGCCAGCAGTTACGGACAGGGGAATCTTGGCTACACCTTC. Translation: CASSYGQGNLGYTF.

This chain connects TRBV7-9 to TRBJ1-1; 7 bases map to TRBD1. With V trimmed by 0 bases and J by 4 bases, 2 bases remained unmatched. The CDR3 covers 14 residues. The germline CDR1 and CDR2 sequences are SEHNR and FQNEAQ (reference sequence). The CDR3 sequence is CASSLAAGGTEAFF. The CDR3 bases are TGTGCCAGCAGCTTAGCGGCAGGGGGCACTGAAGCTTTCTTT.

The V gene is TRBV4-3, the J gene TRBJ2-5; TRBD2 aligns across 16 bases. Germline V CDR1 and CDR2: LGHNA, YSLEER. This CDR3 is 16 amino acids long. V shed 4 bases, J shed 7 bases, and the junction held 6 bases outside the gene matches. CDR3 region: CASSPGLAGGTGTQYF. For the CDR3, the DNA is TGCGCCAGCAGCCCGGGACTAGCGGGGGGGACCGGGACCCAGTACTTC.

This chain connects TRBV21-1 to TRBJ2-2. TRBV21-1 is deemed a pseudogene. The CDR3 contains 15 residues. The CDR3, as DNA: TGTGCCAGCAGGGACGGGGCGGGCAACACCGGGGAGCTGTTTTTT. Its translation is CASRDGAGNTGELFF.

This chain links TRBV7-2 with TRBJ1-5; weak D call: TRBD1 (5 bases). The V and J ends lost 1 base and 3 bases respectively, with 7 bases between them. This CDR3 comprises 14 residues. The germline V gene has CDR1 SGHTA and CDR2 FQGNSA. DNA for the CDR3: TGTGCCAGCAGCTTAGGCAGGGTCAATCAGCCCCAGCATTTT. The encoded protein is CASSLGRVNQPQHF.

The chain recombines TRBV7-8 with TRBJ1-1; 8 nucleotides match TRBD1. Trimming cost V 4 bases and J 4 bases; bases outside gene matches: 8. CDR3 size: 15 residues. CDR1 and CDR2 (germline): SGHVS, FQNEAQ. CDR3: CASSSGQGSFTEAFF. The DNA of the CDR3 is TGTGCCAGCAGCTCAGGACAGGGATCATTCACTGAAGCTTTCTTT.

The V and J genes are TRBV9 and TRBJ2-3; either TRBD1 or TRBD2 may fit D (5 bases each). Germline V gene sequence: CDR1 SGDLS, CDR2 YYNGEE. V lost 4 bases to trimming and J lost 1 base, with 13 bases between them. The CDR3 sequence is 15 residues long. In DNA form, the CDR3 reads TGTGCCAGCAGCTTGCGAGGGGTAGGCACAGATACGCAGTATTTT. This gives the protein CASSLRGVGTDTQYF.

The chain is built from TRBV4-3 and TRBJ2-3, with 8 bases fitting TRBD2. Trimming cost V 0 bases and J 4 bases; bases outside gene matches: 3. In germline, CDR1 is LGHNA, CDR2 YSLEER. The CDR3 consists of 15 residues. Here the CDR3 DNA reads TGCGCCAGCAGCCAAGAACCGCGGGGGGCAGATACGCAGTATTTT. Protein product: CASSQEPRGADTQYF.

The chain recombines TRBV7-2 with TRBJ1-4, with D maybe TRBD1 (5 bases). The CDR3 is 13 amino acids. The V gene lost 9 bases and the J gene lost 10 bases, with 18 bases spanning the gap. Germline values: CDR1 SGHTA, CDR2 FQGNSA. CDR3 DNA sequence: TGTGCCAGTTCTTTGCCGGGGGAGCTAAAACTGTTTTTT. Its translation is CASSLPGELKLFF.

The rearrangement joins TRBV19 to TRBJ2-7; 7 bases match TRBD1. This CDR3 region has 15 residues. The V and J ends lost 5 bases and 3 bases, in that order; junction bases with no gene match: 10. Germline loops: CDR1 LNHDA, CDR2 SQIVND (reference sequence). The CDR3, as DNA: TGTGCCAGTAGTGCCAGACAGGGACCAATCTACGAGCAGTACTTC. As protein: CASSARQGPIYEQYF.

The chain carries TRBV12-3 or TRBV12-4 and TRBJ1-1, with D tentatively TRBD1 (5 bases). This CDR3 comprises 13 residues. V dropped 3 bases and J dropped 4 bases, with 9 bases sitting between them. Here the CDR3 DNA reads TGTGCCAGCAGTTTTGCAAGGGGCACTGAAGCTTTCTTT. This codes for CASSFARGTEAFF.

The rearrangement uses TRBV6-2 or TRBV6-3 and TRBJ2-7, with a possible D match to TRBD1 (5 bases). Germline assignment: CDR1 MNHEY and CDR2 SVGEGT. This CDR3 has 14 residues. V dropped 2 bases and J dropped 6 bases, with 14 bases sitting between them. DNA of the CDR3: TGTGCCAGCAGTTACCCAGGGTCCGGCAGCGAGCAGTACTTC. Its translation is CASSYPGSGSEQYF.

The CDR3 DNA reads TGTGCCAGCAGCTCCTTAAACACCATATATTTT. This gives the protein CASSSLNTIYF. The rearrangement uses TRBV5-5 and TRBJ1-3; D gene unclear. Germline CDR1 reads SGHKS; CDR2 reads YYEKEE (reference sequence). V lost 3 bases, J lost 6 bases, and 4 bases lay in between. CDR3 size: 11 residues.